This TCR beta chain is drawn from a study of cytomegalovirus exposure and HLA in healthy donors. The CDR3 is 13 residues long. The J segment lost 3 bases and the V segment lost 6 bases, leaving 1 base of the junction unmatched. The V gene's germline CDR1 is SGDLS and CDR2 YYNGEE. Notes on the study in general: According to an earlier analysis, most TCR beta V segments yielded productive rearrangements about 87% or about 30% of the time. Among the sequence variants, a highly shared cluster was likely an artifact of sequencing.

As concerns this clone: Its matching antigen is unknown.

Vbeta (60) and Jbeta (13) primers were used in the PCR. Some clones are missing from TCRdb's copy, which holds only in-frame ones; the method was immunoSEQ multiplex PCR. The sample lists more than 200,000 clones, over 60% seen once, with 15% to 18% in the top ten. Sampled while nominally healthy, donors likely had unrecorded immune exposures. The sample comprised PBMCs. This receptor was identified in a man in his forties in good health and CMV-seronegative. The J gene is TRBJ2-2, the V gene TRBV9; 8 nucleotides align to TRBD1. The CDR3 sequence is CASIQGDTGELFF. In nucleotides, the CDR3 is TGTGCCAGCATACAGGGGGACACCGGGGAGCTGTTTTTT.